A selection of T cell receptor beta chains follows, all from one sample in a study of pediatric ulcerative colitis. Some clones are missing from TCRdb's copy, which holds only in-frame ones; the method was immunoSEQ multiplex PCR. The sample lists 36,000 or so clones; about three quarters were seen once. The sample was gut tissue. These receptors all come from a boy aged 10-17 years with moderate ulcerative colitis. CDR3s include the opening cysteine and the closing phenylalanine or tryptophan. The order of the fields is J gene, V gene, CDR3 protein.

j_call: TRBJ1-1; v_call: TRBV10-3; cdr3_aa: CAIRQGMNTEAFF
j_call: TRBJ2-4; v_call: TRBV18; cdr3_aa: CASSPPGEVKNIQYF
j_call: TRBJ1-2; v_call: TRBV9; cdr3_aa: CASSRPPDKANYGYTF
j_call: TRBJ2-1; v_call: TRBV11-2; cdr3_aa: CASSFDPGTYNEQFF
j_call: TRBJ1-2; v_call: TRBV29-1; cdr3_aa: CSTARGGGGYTF
j_call: TRBJ1-6; v_call: TRBV7-9; cdr3_aa: CASSPEIDRLYNSPLHF
j_call: TRBJ2-1; v_call: TRBV28; cdr3_aa: CASTGTGFDEQFF
j_call: TRBJ1-5; v_call: TRBV4-1; cdr3_aa: CASSLEGIGANQPQHF
j_call: TRBJ2-7; v_call: TRBV5-1; cdr3_aa: CASSLSEKVQYF
j_call: TRBJ2-2; v_call: TRBV19; cdr3_aa: CASSKYGTAAGELFF
j_call: TRBJ2-7; v_call: TRBV11-2; cdr3_aa: CASSFATSRSYEQYF
j_call: TRBJ1-5; v_call: TRBV11-2; cdr3_aa: CASSLDRGGPQHF
j_call: TRBJ2-3; v_call: TRBV9; cdr3_aa: CASSALGTTDTQYF
j_call: TRBJ2-1; v_call: TRBV7-9; cdr3_aa: CASSLSLAEFSYNEQFF
j_call: TRBJ2-1; v_call: TRBV21-1; cdr3_aa: CASCGAGGPYGAHNEQFF
j_call: TRBJ1-1; v_call: TRBV19; cdr3_aa: CASSIDLGQVNTEAFF
j_call: TRBJ1-2; v_call: TRBV5-5; cdr3_aa: CASSLGQLRTF
j_call: TRBJ2-5; v_call: TRBV10-3; cdr3_aa: CAISEGGNRGQETQYF
j_call: TRBJ2-7; v_call: TRBV5-5; cdr3_aa: CASSLQGSSYEQYF
j_call: TRBJ2-1; v_call: TRBV7-3; cdr3_aa: CASSLNRGNEQFF
j_call: TRBJ1-1; v_call: TRBV18; cdr3_aa: CASSPPPNTEAFF
j_call: TRBJ2-2; v_call: TRBV28; cdr3_aa: CASSLILETGELFF
j_call: TRBJ1-5; v_call: TRBV28; cdr3_aa: CASRGQGAIEPQHF
j_call: TRBJ2-3; v_call: TRBV5-4; cdr3_aa: CASSPVGGPTDTQYF
j_call: TRBJ2-1; v_call: TRBV15; cdr3_aa: CATSSISGTGSNEQFF
j_call: TRBJ2-3; v_call: TRBV6-1; cdr3_aa: CASSDPGPGTQYF
j_call: TRBJ1-4; v_call: TRBV6-1; cdr3_aa: CASSGRQVLDEKLFF
j_call: TRBJ1-6; v_call: TRBV19; cdr3_aa: CASGRGRGNSPLHF
j_call: TRBJ1-1; v_call: TRBV18; cdr3_aa: CASSPPAGRETEAFF
j_call: TRBJ2-3; v_call: TRBV4-3; cdr3_aa: CASSQDPVQGGDTQYF
j_call: TRBJ2-3; v_call: TRBV19; cdr3_aa: CASSPSISGPHGGPDTQYF
j_call: TRBJ2-7; v_call: TRBV7-2; cdr3_aa: CASSPGLAGLAYEQYF
j_call: TRBJ1-5; v_call: TRBV7-2; cdr3_aa: CASSSTREGGSQPQHF
j_call: TRBJ2-7; v_call: TRBV4-1; cdr3_aa: CASSHALDRGKLSYEQYF
j_call: TRBJ1-5; v_call: TRBV27; cdr3_aa: CASSLSPGGLYPQHF
j_call: TRBJ1-2; v_call: TRBV5-1; cdr3_aa: CASSPTANYGYTF
j_call: TRBJ2-1; v_call: TRBV29-1; cdr3_aa: CSVEDWVVYNEQFF
j_call: TRBJ2-5; v_call: TRBV6-7; cdr3_aa: CASSYLIQETQYF
j_call: TRBJ2-7; v_call: TRBV28; cdr3_aa: CASRKNRGAYEQYF
j_call: TRBJ1-2; v_call: TRBV5-4; cdr3_aa: CASSLAGANYGYTF
j_call: TRBJ1-1; v_call: TRBV2; cdr3_aa: CASTFLGLGGAAFF
j_call: TRBJ2-5; v_call: TRBV7-6; cdr3_aa: CASGPQETQYF
j_call: TRBJ1-2; v_call: TRBV15; cdr3_aa: CATSRAQGDGYTF